This T cell receptor beta chain was identified in a study of T cells of healthy individuals. Germline CDR1 is SGHRS and CDR2 is YFSETQ. The CDR3 length is 19 residues. Losses at the gene ends were 0 bases for V and 5 bases for J; bases not matched to a gene: 10. TCRdb used MiXCR to reprocess the 5' RACE reads, holding one entry per CDR3 protein. Among more than 85,000 distinct CDR3 sequences listed, about 16% were seen once. This clonotype was seen only a few times. The clonotype originates from a human donor in good health. V usage is TRBV5-1 and J usage is TRBJ2-1; 14 bases map to TRBD2. This CDR3 reads CASSLAWVTSGGADNEQFF. Written as DNA, the CDR3 is TGCGCCAGCAGCTTGGCCTGGGTGACTAGCGGGGGGGCAGACAATGAGCAGTTCTTC.